This T cell receptor beta chain was captured in a study of blood T cell repertoires in COVID-19. Looking at the study overall: From the United States, Italy and Spain came samples of acute and convalescent COVID-19.

The authors' processing: Reference gene primer amplification in the assay estimated nucleated cell counts. Profiling relied on immunoSEQ multiplex PCR, and the TCRdb table lists in-frame clones only, not all of them. V and J calls and clone size are given by that table; D and trimming were obtained from the DNA. The sample lists over 200,000 clones, roughly nine tenths occurring once. The CDR3 extends over 15 amino acids. CDR1 LGHDT and CDR2 YNNKEL come from the germline V gene (reference sequence). Trimming stripped 2 bases from V and 5 bases from J, with 15 bases between. Sample: peripheral blood. This sequence originates from a man aged 30 to 45 with acute or convalescent COVID-19. This rearrangement joins TRBV3-1 (or the pseudogene TRBV3-2) to TRBJ2-5; weak D call: TRBD2 (6 bases). The DNA for the CDR3 is TGTGCCAGCAGCCAAAAGGGGAGGAAGGCGGAGACCCAGTACTTC. Its protein is CASSQKGRKAETQYF.